This T cell receptor (beta chain) was profiled in a study of human T cells and chemical hapten exposure. The CDR3 covers 15 residues. V was pared by 1 base and J by 6 bases, with 5 bases of the junction left unmatched. Germline loops: CDR1 SEHNR, CDR2 FQNEAQ (reference sequence). Noted time point: patch test 1, 2 weeks after DPC sensitization. Treatment: therapeutic diphenylcyclopropenone sensitization with weekly scalp DPC. Every donor had alopecia and was 18 to 70 years old; all were suitable for DPC. This clonotype was counted between two and nine times. TCRdb used MiXCR to reprocess the RACE reads, holding one entry per CDR3 protein. This table has about 120,000 distinct CDR3 sequences, roughly 13% appearing once.

This TCR was recovered from a man aged 18-30 years with alopecia areata. Some clones in this sample may be carry-over from other donors' samples. This specimen consisted of whole blood, obtained in connection with sensitization to the hapten diphenylcyclopropenone (DPC). The rearrangement uses TRBV7-9 and TRBJ1-5, with 8 bases fitting TRBD1. This chain's CDR3 is CASSLGTGIFQPQHF. The CDR3 bases are TGTGCCAGCAGCTTAGGGACAGGGATCTTTCAGCCCCAGCATTTT.